The rows below give T cell receptor beta chains drawn from one sample of a study of Graves' ophthalmopathy and Graves' hyperthyroidism. TCRdb used MiXCR to reprocess the multiplex PCR reads, holding one entry per CDR3 protein. The table includes under 400,000 distinct CDR3 sequences, 15% to 20% detected once. The specimen was peripheral blood. These receptors came from an adult man with Graves' ophthalmopathy. Each CDR3 is given with its conserved first and last residue. Fields, in order: J gene, V gene, D gene, clone size, CDR3 protein, CDR3 DNA. The D gene is left open where the match is weak. Only some rows state a clone size, as once, few, many or a class for expanded clones.

TRBJ2-7	TRBV20-1	NA	many	CSASYQVLGYEQYF	TGCAGTGCTAGTTATCAGGTCTTGGGCTACGAGCAGTACTTC
TRBJ1-2	TRBV27	NA	many	CASSLRQSDYGYTF	TGTGCCAGCAGTTTAAGACAGTCAGACTATGGCTACACCTTC
TRBJ2-5	TRBV12-3/TRBV12-4	NA	many	CASNKGTLQETQYF	TGTGCCAGCAATAAAGGGACACTACAAGAGACCCAGTACTTC
TRBJ1-2	TRBV6-5	NA	many	CASSYSIGSVYGYTF	TGTGCCAGCAGTTACTCGATAGGCAGTGTCTATGGCTACACCTTC
TRBJ2-5	TRBV5-1	NA	NA	CASRLEAGQETQYF	TGCGCCAGCAGGTTGGAAGCGGGACAAGAGACACAGTACTTC
TRBJ2-7	TRBV29-1	TRBD1	many	CSARDRDYEQYF	TGCAGCGCCCGGGACAGGGACTACGAGCAGTACTTC
TRBJ1-5	TRBV4-1	NA	many	CASSQVEGENQPQHF	TGCGCCAGCAGCCAAGTCGAGGGGGAAAATCAGCCCCAGCATTTT
TRBJ1-3	TRBV10-3	NA	many	CAIKPTGSGNTIYF	TGTGCCATCAAGCCGACAGGATCTGGAAACACCATATATTTT
TRBJ1-2	TRBV29-1	NA	many	CSVAGGRNYGYTF	TGCAGCGTTGCCGGGGGCAGAAACTATGGCTACACCTTC
TRBJ1-5	TRBV12-5	NA	many	CASGSEHF	TGTGCTAGTGGCTCCGAGCATTTT
TRBJ2-7	TRBV6-1	TRBD1	NA	CASSERDRSGEQYF	TGTGCCAGCAGTGAGAGGGACAGGAGCGGGGAGCAGTACTTC
TRBJ2-4	TRBV28	NA	many	CASSLTGSMAKNIQYF	TGTGCCAGCAGTTTGACAGGATCGATGGCCAAAAACATTCAGTACTTC
TRBJ2-7	TRBV6-2/TRBV6-3	NA	many	CASSSMASYEQYF	TGTGCCAGCAGCAGCATGGCCTCCTACGAGCAGTACTTC
TRBJ2-2	TRBV7-2	NA	many	CASSSTGFRAGGLFF	TGTGCCAGCAGCTCGACAGGGTTTAGGGCCGGGGGGCTGTTTTTT
TRBJ2-5	TRBV24-1	NA	many	CATSDRDQGTQETQYF	TGTGCCACCAGTGATCGCGACCAGGGGACACAAGAGACCCAGTACTTC
TRBJ2-7	TRBV6-5	NA	many	CASSYSAGAPDKQYF	TGTGCCAGCAGTTACTCGGCGGGGGCGCCTGATAAGCAGTACTTC
TRBJ2-7	TRBV7-9	NA	many	CASSLDPRVEQYF	TGTGCCAGCAGCTTAGACCCCCGGGTCGAGCAGTACTTC
TRBJ2-5	TRBV5-5	TRBD1	many	CASSRDRATETQYF	TGTGCCAGCAGCAGGGACAGGGCTACGGAGACCCAGTACTTC
TRBJ1-2	TRBV12-3/TRBV12-4	NA	NA	CASSIGTENYGYTF	TGTGCCAGCAGCATAGGGACGGAAAACTATGGCTACACCTTC
TRBJ1-2	TRBV2	NA	many	CASRGRIYGYTF	TGTGCCAGCAGGGGGCGGATCTATGGCTACACCTTC
TRBJ2-2	TRBV6-5	NA	NA	CASSYYSTNTGELFF	TGTGCCAGCAGTTACTACAGTACGAACACCGGGGAGCTGTTTTTT
TRBJ2-2	TRBV30	TRBD2	NA	CAWSKKGGTGELFF	TGTGCCTGGAGTAAGAAGGGAGGGACCGGGGAGCTGTTTTTT
TRBJ2-7	TRBV11-2	NA	many	CASSLGGWTASYEQYF	TGTGCCAGCAGCTTAGGAGGCTGGACCGCCTCCTACGAGCAGTACTTC
TRBJ2-5	TRBV11-2	TRBD2	many	CASSLHPAGGPKTQYF	TGTGCCAGCAGCCTCCACCCAGCGGGAGGGCCCAAGACCCAGTACTTC
TRBJ2-7	TRBV30	TRBD1	once	CAWSPRPGTGNYEQYF	TGTGCCTGGAGTCCACGTCCTGGGACAGGGAACTACGAGCAGTACTTC
TRBJ1-6	TRBV6-5	NA	many	CASSYSPYNSPLHF	TGTGCCAGCAGTTACTCGCCCTATAATTCACCCCTCCACTTT
TRBJ2-2	TRBV12-3/TRBV12-4	TRBD1	many	CASKQTGGAGELFF	TGTGCCAGCAAACAAACAGGGGGCGCCGGGGAGCTGTTTTTT
TRBJ2-5	TRBV29-1	TRBD2	many	CSVIVAGFQETQYF	TGCAGCGTTATCGTAGCGGGGTTCCAAGAGACCCAGTACTTC
TRBJ2-7	TRBV12-3/TRBV12-4	TRBD2	many	CASSFGQGVSSGSRSYEQYF	TGTGCCAGCAGTTTCGGGCAGGGAGTATCTAGCGGGAGTCGTTCCTACGAGCAGTACTTC
TRBJ2-7	TRBV5-1	NA	many	CASSATGTSSYEQYF	TGCGCCAGCAGTGCTACCGGGACAAGCTCCTACGAGCAGTACTTC
TRBJ1-3	TRBV20-1	TRBD1	NA	CSATDRGYTIYF	TGCAGTGCTACCGACAGGGGGTACACCATATATTTT
TRBJ1-1	TRBV12-3/TRBV12-4	NA	NA	CASSLPGWTEAFF	TGTGCCAGCAGTTTACCCGGGTGGACTGAAGCTTTCTTT
TRBJ1-3	TRBV28	NA	many	CASRTLLSGNTIYF	TGTGCCAGCCGGACGCTACTCTCGGGAAACACCATATATTTT